This record looks at one TCR beta chain sequence and its context. Its target is unknown. Pooling covered second doses at about 4 or about 12 weeks. Some clones are missing from TCRdb's copy, which holds only in-frame ones; the method was immunoSEQ multiplex PCR. Of about 150,000 clones in the sample, about 89% are singletons; the top ten hold over 1%. The data originate from a study of T cell responses to AZD1222 COVID-19 vaccine. Whole-study findings and limits: Unmutated regions of variants are reportedly targeted by nearly half of spike-specific TCRs. Sampling that yielded the repertoires occurred only after the peak T cell response.

CDR1 and CDR2 (germline): LGHDT, YNNKEL (reference sequence). Trimming took 4 bases from V and 7 from J, leaving 13 bases between them. The CDR3 is made up of 13 amino acids. The sequence was collected from an adult who received the AZD1222 COVID-19 vaccine. This sample comprised peripheral blood, obtained 28 days after the second AZD1222 dose. The chain joins TRBV3-1 (or the pseudogene TRBV3-2) to TRBJ1-2; D is perhaps TRBD1 (6 bases). CDR3 nucleotide sequence: TGTGCCAGCAGCCTAAGGCAGGGGACTGGCTACACCTTC. Translated, it gives CASSLRQGTGYTF.